This TCR beta chain was observed in a study of blood T cell repertoires in COVID-19. Study overall: Donors in the United States, Italy and Spain gave samples during acute or convalescent COVID-19.

The CDR3 spans 13 residues. CDR1 and CDR2 from the germline V gene are SQVTM and ANQGSEA. V lost 7 bases to trimming and J lost 2 bases, with 11 bases between them. Authors' processing steps: Reference gene primer amplification gave estimated nucleated cell counts. The protocol was immunoSEQ multiplex PCR, while the TCRdb copy is restricted to in-frame clones and leaves out a portion. The DNA gave D and trimming, while V, J and clone size come from that table. Counted here are approximately 260,000 clones, about 88% occurring once; the ten biggest clones make up less than 4.5%. The chain links TRBV29-1 to TRBJ1-4; possible D gene TRBD1, 5 bases. The receptor was derived from a man between 18 and 35 years old with active or convalescent COVID-19. The sample consisted of peripheral blood. In DNA, the CDR3 is TGCAGCGCCAGTCGGGGGACTAATGAAAAACTGTTTTTT. Protein: CSASRGTNEKLFF.